The 17 T cell receptor beta chains below were found in one sample sequenced in a study of T cells after yellow fever vaccination. TCRdb reanalysed the 5' RACE reads using MiXCR and keeps one entry per CDR3 protein. The repertoire holds 150,000 or so distinct CDR3 sequences, about 7% seen once, with over 2% in the top ten. This material consisted of CD4+ T cells sorted from PBMCs, taken 5 to 6 days after the first yellow fever vaccination. These receptors came from a man aged 18 to 35 who received the YFV17D yellow fever vaccine.

The V call is TRBV18, the J call TRBJ1-1, with D unclear. Trimming removed 3 bases at V and 7 bases at J, with 15 bases between. Germline assignment: CDR1 KGHSH and CDR2 LQKENI. CDR3 length equals 14 residues. In nucleotides, the CDR3 is TGTGCCAGCTCACCCCCCCGCAGCCTCGGTGAAGCTTTCTTT. Amino acid sequence: CASSPPRSLGEAFF.

This clonotype was seen many times. The V gene is TRBV27, the J gene TRBJ1-6; a weak D match, TRBD1 (6 bases). V was cut by 8 bases and J by 9 bases, with 20 bases left in between. CDR3 length equals 15 residues. CDR1 and CDR2 (germline): MNHEY, SMNVEV (reference sequence). Here the CDR3 reads CASATGTGSGSPLHF. The CDR3 coding sequence is TGTGCCAGCGCCACAGGAACAGGGTCAGGTTCACCCCTCCACTTT.

This clonotype was counted only a few times. The chain couples TRBV15 to TRBJ1-4; D gene ambiguous. From germline, CDR1 is LNHNV and CDR2 YYDKDF (reference sequence). The CDR3 has 14 amino acids. Trimming stripped 0 bases from V and 8 bases from J, with 10 bases between. CDR3 coding DNA: TGTGCCACCAGCAGAGATTTAGTTTCGGAAAAACTGTTTTTT. This codes for CATSRDLVSEKLFF.

Remarks on this clonotype: A read error is possible here, since a much larger clone lies one base away. This chain joins TRBV12-3 or TRBV12-4 and TRBJ2-1, with 9 bases fitting TRBD1. The CDR3 sequence is 13 residues long. J lost 13 bases, V lost 8 bases, and 12 bases had no gene match. CDR3 residues: CASENRDRVHQFF. Written as DNA, the CDR3 is TGTGCCAGCGAAAACCGGGACAGGGTCCACCAGTTCTTC.

Many counts were recorded for this clonotype. J is TRBJ1-2 and V is TRBV29-1; D is unclear. The CDR3 has 8 residues. Germline assignment: CDR1 SQVTM and CDR2 ANQGSEA. Trimming pared 4 bases from V and 12 bases from J, leaving 6 bases between. The CDR3 nucleotides are TGCAGCGTTGGGTCCAACACCTTC. Encoded protein: CSVGSNTF. The whole variable domain, remainder taken from reference TRBV29-1 and TRBJ1-2, is SAVISQKPSRDICQRGTSLTIQCQVDSQVTMMFWYRQQPGQSLTLIATANQGSEATYESGFVIDKFPISRPNLTFSTLTVSNMSPEDSSIYLCSVGSNTFGSGTRLTVV.

This clonotype was picked up many times. The V gene is TRBV29-1, the J gene TRBJ1-1; D call uncertain. The CDR3 totals 15 residues. Germline assignment: CDR1 SQVTM and CDR2 ANQGSEA. Trimming removed 4 bases at V and 0 bases at J, with 15 bases between. CDR3 sequence reads: CSVVSRADMNTEAFF. DNA for the CDR3: TGCAGCGTTGTATCAAGAGCCGATATGAACACTGAAGCTTTCTTT.

This clonotype was seen many times. The chain recombines TRBV4-1 with TRBJ1-2; D is unclear. The V gene's germline CDR1 is MGHRA and CDR2 YSYEKL. V was pared by 1 base and J by 8 bases, with 11 bases between. This CDR3 contains 13 residues. Here the CDR3 DNA reads TGCGCCAGCAGCCAAGTAGCCCGGCGCGGCTACACCTTC. Translation gives CASSQVARRGYTF.

This clonotype came up many times. The chain joins TRBV5-1 to TRBJ1-2; possible D gene TRBD1, 6 bases. Germline values: CDR1 SGHRS, CDR2 YFSETQ. V gave up 0 bases and J gave up 6 bases, with 12 bases separating them. CDR3 length equals 14 residues. The CDR3 sequence is CASSLEQGTDGYTF. CDR3 in DNA: TGCGCCAGCAGCTTGGAACAGGGTACTGATGGCTACACCTTC.

With respect to this clonotype: A junction boundary mismatches the germline segment, possibly from a read error. V and J are TRBV4-1 and TRBJ1-4, with a tentative D call TRBD1 (5 bases). The V gene's germline CDR1 is MGHRA and CDR2 YSYEKL. This CDR3 is 14 amino acids long. The CDR3 DNA follows: TGTGCCAGGAGCCCTGGGCAGGGCTATGAAAAACTGTTTTTT. Residues: CARSPGQGYEKLFF.

This clonotype was observed at least ten times. Here the CDR3 reads CASRYYEGTEAFF. The CDR3 nucleotides read TGTGCCAGCAGATATTACGAGGGGACTGAAGCTTTCTTT. The chain uses TRBV6-5 and TRBJ1-1; a weak D match, TRBD1 (5 bases). CDR3 length: 13 amino acids. CDR1 MNHEY and CDR2 SVGAGI come from the germline V gene. V dropped 6 bases and J dropped 5 bases, with 13 bases sitting between them.

This clonotype was counted ten times or more. The chain joins TRBV6-5 to TRBJ1-2, with a possible D match to TRBD1 (6 bases). The V end lost 7 bases, the J end lost 1 base, and 13 bases lay between the germline ends. Germline V gene data show CDR1 as MNHEY and CDR2 as SVGAGI. The CDR3 loop spans 14 amino acids. The CDR3 loop reads CASTPGGNNYGYTF. DNA for the CDR3: TGTGCCAGCACCCCGGGGGGCAATAACTATGGCTACACCTTC.

The chain combines TRBV11-2 with TRBJ1-1; D gene uncertain. The V and J ends lost 1 base and 11 bases respectively, with 11 bases between them. The germline CDR1 and CDR2 sequences are SGHAT and FQNNGV. The CDR3 is 12 residues long. The CDR3 coding sequence is TGTGCCAGCAGCTTAGGGCGCATAAGGGCTTTCTTT. Translated, it gives CASSLGRIRAFF.

V is TRBV20-1 and J is TRBJ2-5; D ambiguous. Per the germline V gene, CDR1 is DFQATT and CDR2 is SNEGSKA (reference sequence). This CDR3 spans 12 amino acids. V was cut by 8 bases and J by 5 bases, with 15 bases left in between. This CDR3 reads CSPWGMGETQYF. In DNA, the CDR3 is TGCAGTCCATGGGGTATGGGGGAGACCCAGTACTTC.

This clonotype appeared many times. V usage is TRBV7-2 and J usage is TRBJ2-3; D may correspond to TRBD1 or TRBD2 (7 bases each). Between the trimmed V and J ends, which lost 5 bases and 4 bases, there was a span of 16 bases. The CDR3 consists of 15 residues. The germline V gene encodes CDR1 SGHTA and CDR2 FQGNSA. CDR3 bases: TGTGCCAGCAGCCCGGGGGGAAGGGGGCCAGATACGCAGTATTTT. Protein: CASSPGGRGPDTQYF.

This clonotype showed up many times. The chain joins TRBV4-1 to TRBJ2-5; the D is unclear. Germline CDR1 is MGHRA and CDR2 is YSYEKL. The ends were cut back, 6 bases at V and 2 bases at J, with 16 bases in the middle. This CDR3 region has 15 residues. CDR3 DNA sequence: TGCGCCAGCAGACGGACGCCTCTAAGTCAAGAGACCCAGTACTTC. Protein: CASRRTPLSQETQYF.

This clonotype was found many times. The rearrangement uses TRBV28 and TRBJ1-5; D not certain. The CDR3 contains 19 residues. Trimming removed 5 bases from V and 0 bases from J, with 23 bases in between. Germline V gene data show CDR1 as MDHEN and CDR2 as SYDVKM. The CDR3 DNA reads as TGTGCCAGCAGTCTTTACCAAGGTCGTGCAGGTTATAGCAATCAGCCCCAGCATTTT. It encodes CASSLYQGRAGYSNQPQHF.

This clonotype was counted many times. V gene TRBV6-2 or TRBV6-3 combines with J gene TRBJ2-7; 7 bases are shared with TRBD2. The CDR3 is 14 residues long. The V and J ends lost 5 bases and 4 bases, in that order; junction bases with no gene match: 8. In germline, CDR1 is MNHEY, CDR2 SVGEGT. The chain's CDR3 is CASSTTSARYEQYV. In DNA form, the CDR3 reads TGTGCCAGCAGTACAACTAGCGCCAGATACGAGCAGTACGTC.